This TCR beta chain stems from a study of Graves' ophthalmopathy and Graves' hyperthyroidism. Study in general: Blood was drawn at initial diagnosis, before any treatment. Study-level findings and limits: Appearing in blood as well were most expanded thyroid clonotypes above 0.001 frequency. Ophthalmopathy progression cases were predicted by the model with roughly 70% sensitivity and 72.22% specificity.

The CDR3 is 16 residues long. The germline V gene has CDR1 SGHAT and CDR2 FQDESV (reference sequence). With 5 bases clipped from V and 2 bases from J, the junction kept 10 bases outside the gene matches. As to this clonotype: Its antigen is not identified.

From RNA, the CDR3 regions of TCR beta chains were amplified and sequenced. RT-PCR with HTBI primers came first, then second-round multiplex PCR. TCRdb re-derived calls from the multiplex PCR reads in MiXCR, one entry per CDR3 protein. The sample consists of 170,000 or so distinct CDR3 sequences, around 39% of them appearing once. The sample taken for sequencing was peripheral blood. This TCR was sampled from a man aged 25 to 40 with Graves' ophthalmopathy. The chain links TRBV11-1 to TRBJ2-7; 9 bases map to TRBD1. This CDR3 is CASSRSGQGLPYEQYF. In DNA, the CDR3 is TGTGCCAGCAGCCGTAGCGGACAGGGGCTTCCCTACGAGCAGTACTTC.